This record covers a single T cell receptor beta chain. The data belong to a study of technical replicates of blood from several donors. The CDR3 has 12 amino acids. Germline V CDR1 and CDR2: SQVTM, ANQGSEA. V was shortened by 5 bases and J by 4 bases, with 12 bases between the two germline ends. The table came from immunoSEQ multiplex PCR; TCRdb's copy has only in-frame clones and leaves some out. The table lists tens of thousands of clones, 95% to 96% of them singletons, with approximately 0.4% in the top ten. Sequencing input: T cells isolated from PBMCs. The receptor was derived from a human donor in good health. The genes are TRBV29-1 and TRBJ2-7, with D possibly matching TRBD1 (5 bases). CDR3 DNA sequence: TGCAGCGTTCTCTGGACAACTTACGAGCAGTACTTC. It specifies CSVLWTTYEQYF.